Listed below are T cell receptor beta chains from one sample, sequenced in a study of T-cell memory formation after mild COVID-19. TCRdb re-analysed the 5' RACE reads in MiXCR, keeping a single row per CDR3 protein. The table includes approximately 300,000 distinct CDR3 sequences, approximately 16% detected once. Sequencing was performed on PBMCs or a T cell subset sorted from them (not recorded which). All receptors come from a young man who had mild COVID-19 (a few samples of this study predate the infection). Cell type and time point are not known. CDR3s include the opening cysteine and the closing phenylalanine or tryptophan. D genes are given only for firm matches. Clone size appears in some rows only: once, few, many, or a class for an expanded clone.

d_call j_call v_call clone_size cdr3_aa cdr3_nt
TRBD1 TRBJ2-1 TRBV7-9 . CASSLTGFEQFF TGTGCCAGCAGCCTGACAGGGTTTGAGCAGTTCTTC
. TRBJ2-6 TRBV7-9 few CASSLIDSSGANVLTF TGTGCCAGCAGCTTAATCGACAGCTCTGGGGCCAACGTCCTGACTTTC
. TRBJ1-1 TRBV5-1 few CASSQQNFNTEAFF TGCGCCAGCAGCCAACAGAACTTCAACACTGAAGCTTTCTTT
. TRBJ1-2 TRBV10-2 many CASRDTRRGGYTF TGCGCCAGCCGGGACACACGCAGGGGTGGCTACACCTTC
TRBD2 TRBJ2-3 TRBV20-1 . CSARTRGEQWTTGDTQYF TGCAGTGCTAGAACACGGGGGGAACAGTGGACCACGGGAGATACGCAGTATTTT
. TRBJ2-7 TRBV29-1 . CSVEDVSSYEQYF TGCAGCGTTGAAGACGTGAGCTCCTACGAGCAGTACTTC
TRBD2 TRBJ2-3 TRBV12-3/TRBV12-4 few CASSGLAGGYTQYF TGTGCCAGCAGTGGACTAGCGGGGGGGTATACGCAGTATTTT
. TRBJ2-3 TRBV7-9 . CASSFGLNTDTQYF TGTGCCAGCAGTTTCGGACTAAACACAGATACGCAGTATTTT
. TRBJ1-1 TRBV12-3/TRBV12-4 . CASSFSGGATEAFF TGTGCCAGCAGTTTCTCCGGAGGGGCCACTGAAGCTTTCTTT
. TRBJ2-1 TRBV4-1 . CASSQLGTEQFF TGCGCCAGCAGCCAGCTTGGGACGGAGCAGTTCTTC
TRBD2 TRBJ2-7 TRBV7-6 few CASSPGTSGALEQYF TGTGCCAGCAGCCCTGGGACTAGCGGGGCCCTTGAGCAGTACTTC
. TRBJ2-7 TRBV20-1 few CSARTSSYEQYF TGCAGTGCTCGGACGTCCTCCTACGAGCAGTACTTC
. TRBJ1-1 TRBV6-2/TRBV6-3 . CASTGPLTGGTEAFF TGTGCCAGCACGGGGCCCCTGACTGGGGGCACTGAAGCTTTCTTT
TRBD2 TRBJ2-2 TRBV20-1 . CSAASGNTEELFF TGCAGTGCTGCCAGCGGGAACACCGAGGAGCTGTTTTTT
. TRBJ1-2 TRBV6-1 . CASKTPGTYYGYTF TGTGCCAGCAAGACGCCGGGGACCTACTATGGCTACACCTTC
TRBD2 TRBJ2-3 TRBV3-1 few CASSQSPGLAGVGDTQYF TGTGCCAGCAGCCAATCACCGGGACTAGCGGGTGTTGGAGATACGCAGTATTTT
TRBD1 TRBJ2-2 TRBV5-5 few CASSSDRVNTGELFF TGTGCCAGCAGCTCGGACAGGGTGAACACCGGGGAGCTGTTTTTT
. TRBJ2-5 TRBV4-3 many CASSQDLRGQETQYF TGCGCCAGCAGCCAAGATTTGCGGGGCCAAGAGACCCAGTACTTC
. TRBJ2-7 TRBV5-1 many CASSPLGEQYF TGCGCCAGCAGCCCCCTCGGAGAGCAGTACTTC
. TRBJ1-2 TRBV4-3 few CASSQAPTPSYGYTF TGCGCCAGCAGCCAAGCGCCGACACCCTCCTATGGCTACACCTTC
TRBD2 TRBJ2-5 TRBV15 . CATSRPGLAGVKTQYF TGTGCCACCAGCAGACCGGGACTAGCGGGGGTGAAGACCCAGTACTTC
. TRBJ2-3 TRBV5-6 . CASSWEPKRGDTQYF TGTGCCAGCAGCTGGGAACCGAAACGGGGGGATACGCAGTATTTT
. TRBJ1-2 TRBV2 . CASSEQGRSYGYTF TGTGCCAGCAGTGAACAGGGACGAAGCTATGGCTACACCTTC
. TRBJ2-3 TRBV6-5 . CASSPRGAVPDTQYF TGTGCCAGCAGTCCCCGGGGGGCAGTCCCAGATACGCAGTATTTT
. TRBJ2-3 TRBV7-9 few CASNDVQGGADTQYF TGTGCCAGCAACGACGTACAAGGGGGGGCAGATACGCAGTATTTT
. TRBJ2-7 TRBV5-1 . CASSGGGPGNEQYF TGCGCCAGCAGCGGCGGGGGCCCTGGAAACGAGCAGTACTTC
. TRBJ1-6 TRBV7-9 . CASSLSLRGLHF TGTGCCAGCAGCTTGTCCCTTCGGGGCCTCCACTTT
. TRBJ1-1 TRBV4-1 . CASSQDLEGRAFF TGCGCCAGCAGCCAAGATCTTGAAGGGCGAGCTTTCTTT
TRBD2 TRBJ2-1 TRBV27 . CASSPPGGGNEQFF TGTGCCAGCAGTCCCCCGGGAGGTGGGAATGAGCAGTTCTTC
TRBD1 TRBJ2-3 TRBV4-2 many CASSQGTGGADTQYF TGTGCCAGCAGCCAAGGGACAGGGGGCGCAGATACGCAGTATTTT
TRBD2 TRBJ2-2 TRBV5-1 few CASSLEIAGNTGELFF TGCGCCAGCAGCTTGGAAATAGCGGGAAACACCGGGGAGCTGTTTTTT
. TRBJ1-1 TRBV28 . CDSSPKQVSEAFF TGTGACAGCAGTCCCAAGCAGGTCTCGGAAGCTTTCTTT
TRBD2 TRBJ2-3 TRBV29-1 few CSSTSDRKPGNTQYF TGCAGCTCGACTAGCGACCGAAAACCCGGAAATACGCAGTATTTT
. TRBJ2-2 TRBV7-9 few CASSSTDTNTGELFF TGTGCCAGCAGCTCTACGGACACGAACACCGGGGAGCTGTTTTTT
. TRBJ1-1 TRBV20-1 . CSARESGNTEAFF TGCAGTGCTAGAGAGAGTGGGAACACTGAAGCTTTCTTT
. TRBJ1-5 TRBV12-3/TRBV12-4 few CASNRGGGQPQHF TGTGCCAGCAACCGGGGGGGCGGTCAGCCCCAGCATTTT